These 24 T cell receptor beta chains came from one sample sequenced in a study of blood T cell repertoires in COVID-19. Sequencing was performed with immunoSEQ multiplex PCR; in TCRdb, only in-frame clones are kept and a portion is missing. The repertoire holds some 130,000 clones, 75% to 90% seen once, with approximately 2% in the top ten. Material: peripheral blood. The receptors shown here come from a man between 70 and 80 years old with acute or convalescent COVID-19.

V gene TRBV1 combines with J gene TRBJ2-1; the table assigns TRBD1, which was not confirmed against the DNA. TRBV1 is a recognized pseudogene. The CDR3 totals 18 residues. The CDR3 region is CTSSQEKGRDRGWNEQFF. The DNA of the CDR3 is TGCACCAGCAGCCAAGAGAAGGGTCGGGACAGGGGATGGAATGAGCAGTTCTTC.

This clone turned up a few times. The genes are TRBV5-7 and TRBJ1-6; D not resolved. TRBV5-7 is an ORF for which the function is uncertain. The germline V and J ends were trimmed by 0 bases and 7 bases, with 8 bases remaining between them. The CDR3 contains 14 residues. CDR3 bases: TGTGCCAGCAGCTTGGGGGGAGGGAATTCACCCCTCCACTTT. This encodes CASSLGGGNSPLHF.

This rearrangement joins TRBV6-2 or TRBV6-3 to TRBJ1-2; 10 bases fit TRBD1. CDR1 is MNHEY, CDR2 SVGEGT, per germline. CDR3 length: 15 residues. The V gene end was trimmed by 5 bases and the J gene end by 5 bases; junction bases not matched to a gene: 8. CDR3 bases: TGTGCCAGCAGTGGACAGGGGGATCTTCTATATGGCTACACCTTC. It specifies CASSGQGDLLYGYTF.

The chain joins TRBV19 to TRBJ1-2, with TRBD1 identical over 8 bases. V lost 6 bases and J lost 5; bases outside the gene matches: 8. CDR3 length: 14 amino acids. Germline-derived CDR1 and CDR2 are LNHDA and SQIVND (reference sequence). The CDR3, as DNA: TGTGCCAGTAGCCCGGGACAGGATGTTTATGGCTACACCTTC. Translation gives CASSPGQDVYGYTF. Using reference TRBV19 and TRBJ1-2 for the parts outside the CDR3, the full variable domain is DGGITQSPKYLFRKEGQNVTLSCEQNLNHDAMYWYRQDPGQGLRLIYYSQIVNDFQKGDIAEGYSVSREKKESFPLTVTSAQKNPTAFYLCASSPGQDVYGYTFGSGTRLTVV.

The rearrangement joins TRBV30 to TRBJ2-1, with 8 bases identical to TRBD2. Unmatched junction bases numbered 17, after V lost 8 bases and J lost 11 bases. Germline lookup yields CDR1 GTSNPN and CDR2 SVGIG (reference sequence). The CDR3 covers 14 residues. CDR3 residues: CALEPRRGASKQFF. CDR3 bases: TGTGCCCTCGAACCGAGGCGGGGGGCCAGTAAGCAGTTCTTC.

The genes are TRBV5-5 and TRBJ2-7, with 8 bases lining up with TRBD1. V shed 1 base, J shed 2 bases, and the junction held 5 bases outside the gene matches. This CDR3 contains 15 residues. CDR1 is SGHKS, CDR2 YYEKEE, per germline (reference sequence). The CDR3 sequence is CASSLRQGATYEQYF. The CDR3 nucleotides are TGTGCCAGCAGCTTGAGGCAGGGGGCCACCTACGAGCAGTACTTC.

This chain links TRBV18 with TRBJ2-5; possibly TRBD2 for D (5 bases). This CDR3 has 15 amino acids. Trimming cost V 0 bases and J 2 bases, with 10 bases left between them. CDR1 is KGHSH and CDR2 is LQKENI in the germline V gene. In DNA form, the CDR3 reads TGTGCCAGCTCACCACCCCCTAGCCTGCAAGAGACCCAGTACTTC. Translation gives CASSPPPSLQETQYF.

The chain combines TRBV6-6 with TRBJ2-1; 7 bases map to TRBD2. CDR3 size: 13 residues. Trimming cost V 1 base and J 12 bases; bases outside gene matches: 6. Germline loops: CDR1 MNHNY, CDR2 SVGAGI (reference sequence). The CDR3 nucleotides are TGTGCCAGCAGTTACTTGGGGGGGAGTGGGCAGTTCTTC. This sequence encodes CASSYLGGSGQFF.

V gene TRBV4-2 combines with J gene TRBJ2-5, with TRBD2 matching over 9 bases. With 3 bases clipped from V and 5 bases from J, the junction kept 13 bases outside the gene matches. The CDR3 is 17 residues long. CDR1 and CDR2 (germline): LGHNA, YNFKEQ. The CDR3 here is CASSHGEARGGRETQYF. CDR3 in DNA: TGTGCCAGCAGCCATGGGGAGGCGCGGGGGGGCCGCGAGACCCAGTACTTC.

The table lists this clone with a count of one. The chain uses TRBV18 and TRBJ2-7; D may be TRBD2 (5 bases). Deletions cut 0 bases from V and 2 bases from J, with 8 bases between. This CDR3 is built from 14 residues. Germline V gene data show CDR1 as KGHSH and CDR2 as LQKENI. The CDR3 reads CASSPPGVPYEQYF. DNA for the CDR3: TGTGCCAGCTCACCACCCGGGGTCCCCTACGAGCAGTACTTC.

This clone appeared once. The rearrangement joins TRBV6-5 to TRBJ1-5; 10 nucleotides align to TRBD1. Germline V gene lookup returns CDR1 MNHEY and CDR2 SVGAGI. The CDR3 length is 13 residues. The V and J ends lost 6 bases and 11 bases, in that order; junction bases with no gene match: 7. DNA for the CDR3: TGTGCCAGCAGCGGGGACAGGGGAGCTTCCCAGCATTTT. This sequence encodes CASSGDRGASQHF.

This clone was seen a few times. The chain couples TRBV6-6 to TRBJ1-4; unclear D gene. V was cut by 0 bases and J by 0 bases, with 5 bases left in between. The length of the CDR3 is 15 residues. Germline loops: CDR1 MNHNY, CDR2 SVGAGI (reference sequence). This CDR3 is CASSYSQTTNEKLFF. In nucleotides, the CDR3 is TGTGCCAGCAGTTACTCGCAGACAACTAATGAAAAACTGTTTTTT.

The chain carries TRBV5-6 and TRBJ2-7; TRBD1 agrees at 7 bases. This CDR3 has 13 amino acids. Germline CDR1 reads SGHDT; CDR2 reads YYEEEE. With 4 bases clipped from V and 5 bases from J, the junction kept 6 bases outside the gene matches. For the CDR3, the DNA is TGTGCCAGCAGCGTCACAGGGGTCAACGAGCAGTACTTC. It specifies CASSVTGVNEQYF. Filled out from reference TRBV5-6 and TRBJ2-7, the complete variable domain reads DAGVTQSPTHLIKTRGQQVTLRCSPKSGHDTVSWYQQALGQGPQFIFQYYEEEERQRGNFPDRFSGHQFPNYSSELNVNALLLGDSALYLCASSVTGVNEQYFGPGTRLTVT.

The chain links TRBV19 to TRBJ1-2; D ambiguous. Per germline, CDR1 LNHDA and CDR2 SQIVND (reference sequence). V was clipped by 1 base and J by 7 bases, with 13 bases between them. The CDR3 has 14 amino acids. CDR3 protein: CASSIVEWAVGYTF. DNA of the CDR3: TGTGCCAGTAGTATAGTAGAGTGGGCCGTTGGCTACACCTTC.

The V gene is TRBV6-5, the J gene TRBJ2-2; 12 nucleotides agree with TRBD2. This CDR3 has 15 amino acids. Losses at the gene ends were 8 bases for V and 3 bases for J; bases not matched to a gene: 4. Germline V gives CDR1 MNHEY, CDR2 SVGAGI. The CDR3 here is CASSTSGGYTGELFF. CDR3 nucleotide sequence: TGTGCCAGCTCGACTAGCGGGGGTTACACCGGGGAGCTGTTTTTT.

DNA for the CDR3: TGTGCCAGTAGGGACAGGGGGGGCGAGCAGTACTTC. It yields the protein CASRDRGGEQYF. V usage is TRBV19 and J usage is TRBJ2-7; 10 nucleotides line up with TRBD1. In germline, CDR1 is LNHDA, CDR2 SQIVND (reference sequence). The CDR3 sequence is 12 residues long. The junction had 2 bases not matched to a gene; V was cut back by 6 bases and J by 6 bases.

The V gene is TRBV5-1, the J gene TRBJ2-3; TRBD1 agrees at 8 bases. The V and J ends lost 0 bases and 4 bases, in that order; junction bases with no gene match: 1. This CDR3 is built from 14 residues. The germline gives CDR1 SGHRS, CDR2 YFSETQ. The CDR3 DNA sequence: TGCGCCAGCAGCTTGGCACAGGGGGCAGATACGCAGTATTTT. Translation: CASSLAQGADTQYF.

V and J are TRBV6-5 and TRBJ1-4, with 10 bases lining up with TRBD1. There are 15 residues in the CDR3. Germline CDR1 is MNHEY and CDR2 is SVGAGI. V lost 6 bases, J lost 1 base, and 2 bases stayed unmatched. The CDR3 here is CASSWTGGTNEKLFF. CDR3 nucleotides: TGTGCCAGCAGCTGGACAGGGGGAACTAATGAAAAACTGTTTTTT.

CDR3 in DNA: TGTGCCAGCAGTCCCCGGGGTCGGACAGATACGCAGTATTTT. Amino acid sequence: CASSPRGRTDTQYF. The chain carries TRBV27 and TRBJ2-3; tentative D call: TRBD2 (5 bases). Germline CDR1 and CDR2: MNHEY and SMNVEV (reference sequence). The CDR3 has 14 residues. The V and J ends lost 5 bases and 3 bases respectively, with 12 bases between them.

Here the CDR3 reads CASSLYRDRGLNTEAFF. The CDR3 coding sequence is TGTGCCTCTTCCCTATACCGGGACAGGGGATTGAACACTGAAGCTTTCTTT. The gene calls are TRBV21-1 and TRBJ1-1; the DNA was not used to check the table's D call, TRBD1. TRBV21-1 is deemed a pseudogene. The CDR3 runs 17 residues.

The chain uses TRBV6-1 and TRBJ1-6, with D perhaps matching TRBD1 (6 bases). Germline CDR1 reads MNHNS; CDR2 reads SASEGT. The CDR3 has 14 residues. Trimming removed 0 bases at V and 10 bases at J, with 10 bases between. The CDR3 here is CASSEARGRSPLHF. CDR3 coding DNA: TGTGCCAGCAGTGAAGCGCGGGGGCGGTCACCCCTCCACTTT.

CDR3 residues: CASSLATGGNTEAFF. For the CDR3, the DNA is TGTGCCAGCAGCCTAGCTACAGGGGGGAACACTGAAGCTTTCTTT. The rearrangement uses TRBV6-2 or TRBV6-3 and TRBJ1-1; the match to TRBD1 covers 8 bases. Trimming took 6 bases from V and 1 from J; bases not matched to a gene: 7. The germline CDR1 and CDR2 sequences are MNHEY and SVGEGT. The CDR3 loop spans 15 amino acids.

The chain joins TRBV5-1 to TRBJ2-3; D is unresolved. CDR3 length equals 15 residues. V dropped 0 bases and J dropped 0 bases, with 8 bases sitting between them. Per the germline V gene, CDR1 is SGHRS and CDR2 is YFSETQ. CDR3 amino acids: CASSLDSLSTDTQYF. CDR3 DNA sequence: TGCGCCAGCAGCTTGGACAGTTTAAGCACAGATACGCAGTATTTT.

V gene TRBV4-2 combines with J gene TRBJ1-2; D not resolved. The CDR3 is 15 amino acids. The ends were cut back, 2 bases at V and 5 bases at J, with 15 bases in the middle. The germline gives CDR1 LGHNA, CDR2 YNFKEQ. The CDR3 nucleotides read TGTGCCAGCAGCCAACAAGCGGAAGGGATGTATGGCTACACCTTC. It is translated as CASSQQAEGMYGYTF.